The 26 T cell receptor beta chains reported below all come from one sample, sequenced in a study of Ad26.COV2.S vaccination and SARS-CoV-2 variants. Treatment reported: around 19 received Ad26.COV2.S at low or high dose, single or two shots; a few received placebo; per-sample allocation not given. Collection of samples fell on day 63 after the first vaccine or placebo injection. Data came from immunoSEQ multiplex PCR; TCRdb stores just in-frame clones and leaves some out. This sample has about 320,000 clones; around four fifths occur once, and the top ten carry approximately 2%. Sequenced here: peripheral blood, sampled in a trial of Ad26.COV2.S vaccine versus placebo. The source is a person aged 18-60 years who received the Ad26.COV2.S COVID-19 vaccine or a placebo.

This clone has only a few counts. The rearrangement links TRBV6-4 to TRBJ2-1, with 7 bases identical to TRBD2. With V trimmed by 3 bases and J by 5 bases, 7 bases remained unmatched. Germline lookup yields CDR1 MRHNA and CDR2 SNTAGT. There are 15 residues in the CDR3. The CDR3 here is CASSEKSAGHNEQFF. The CDR3 DNA follows: TGTGCCAGCAGTGAAAAGTCAGCGGGGCACAATGAGCAGTTCTTC.

The chain is built from TRBV7-2 and TRBJ2-1, with D perhaps TRBD2 (6 bases). Trimming pared 1 base from V and 7 bases from J, leaving 8 bases between. The CDR3 sequence is 13 residues long. The germline V gene has CDR1 SGHTA and CDR2 FQGNSA. This chain's CDR3 is CASSLEEGNEQFF. CDR3 in DNA: TGTGCCAGCAGCTTAGAGGAGGGGAATGAGCAGTTCTTC.

The J gene is TRBJ1-1, the V gene TRBV4-2; D not certain. Germline V gene data show CDR1 as LGHNA and CDR2 as YNFKEQ. The CDR3 runs 15 residues. Trimming pared 2 bases from V and 7 bases from J, leaving 17 bases between. CDR3 region: CASSQLSSENLEAFF. DNA for the CDR3: TGTGCCAGCAGCCAACTCAGCAGTGAAAACCTTGAAGCTTTCTTT.

The chain employs TRBV9 and TRBJ2-7; tentatively, D is TRBD1 or TRBD2 (7 bases each). Between the trimmed V and J ends, which lost 4 bases and 1 base, there was a span of 21 bases. The CDR3 has 17 residues. The germline CDR1 and CDR2 sequences are SGDLS and YYNGEE. CDR3 sequence reads: CASSPGGAGTLSYEQYF. The CDR3 DNA reads as TGTGCCAGCAGCCCAGGGGGAGCGGGGACGCTGTCCTACGAGCAGTACTTC.

This clone appeared once. The genes are TRBV12-3 or TRBV12-4 and TRBJ1-1; D possibly corresponds to TRBD1 (5 bases). V gave up 7 bases and J gave up 5 bases, with 14 bases separating them. There are 13 residues in the CDR3. The CDR3 nucleotides read TGTGCCAGCAAAGGGGCTCCGAGGACTGAAGCTTTCTTT. Translation: CASKGAPRTEAFF.

Note on this clone: This same CDR3 is encoded by further DNA sequences in the sample. This chain joins TRBV3-1 (or the pseudogene TRBV3-2) and TRBJ2-7; possibly TRBD2 for D (7 bases). Trimming stripped 4 bases from V and 4 bases from J, with 11 bases between. The germline V gene has CDR1 LGHDT and CDR2 YNNKEL (reference sequence). The CDR3 covers 13 residues. This chain's CDR3 is CASSRGGRYEQYF. CDR3 nucleotides: TGTGCCAGCAGCCGGGGGGGGCGGTACGAGCAGTACTTC.

The J gene is TRBJ2-5, the V gene TRBV15; 9 bases agree with TRBD2. This CDR3 has 16 residues. Germline V CDR1 and CDR2: LNHNV, YYDKDF (reference sequence). V lost 4 bases and J lost 6; bases outside the gene matches: 12. CDR3 region: CATSKLAGGGGKTQYF. CDR3 coding DNA: TGTGCCACCAGCAAACTAGCGGGCGGTGGGGGAAAGACCCAGTACTTC.

This sequence joins TRBV20-1 and TRBJ2-7, with a weak D call TRBD2 (6 bases). Germline V gives CDR1 DFQATT, CDR2 SNEGSKA (reference sequence). This CDR3 is built from 14 residues. V was pared by 3 bases and J by 1 base, with 13 bases between. CDR3: CSASYPGGSYEQYF. CDR3 coding DNA: TGCAGTGCTAGTTATCCCGGGGGTTCCTACGAGCAGTACTTC.

The chain uses TRBV5-1 and TRBJ2-1, with TRBD2 as a possible D gene (5 bases). V lost 0 bases to trimming and J lost 7 bases, with 17 bases between them. This CDR3 spans 16 amino acids. Germline V CDR1 and CDR2: SGHRS, YFSETQ. CDR3 region: CASSLGTRTRDNEQFF. The DNA for the CDR3 is TGCGCCAGCAGCTTGGGTACACGCACTAGGGATAATGAGCAGTTCTTC.

This rearrangement joins TRBV25-1 to TRBJ2-7; tentative D call: TRBD1 (7 bases). The germline V gene encodes CDR1 MGHDK and CDR2 SYGVNS. The CDR3 loop spans 16 amino acids. The ends were cut back, 2 bases at V and 0 bases at J, with 14 bases in the middle. Here the CDR3 reads CASSEGGRQGSYEQYF. The CDR3 DNA follows: TGTGCCAGCAGTGAAGGGGGGAGACAGGGCTCCTACGAGCAGTACTTC.

This sequence joins TRBV4-1 and TRBJ1-1, with D perhaps TRBD1 (6 bases). CDR1 MGHRA and CDR2 YSYEKL come from the germline V gene. Trimming removed 4 bases from V and 4 bases from J, with 10 bases in between. The CDR3 has 13 residues. The DNA of the CDR3 is TGCGCCAGCAGCCCGACAGGTCTCACTGAAGCTTTCTTT. As protein: CASSPTGLTEAFF.

The chain carries TRBV7-6 and TRBJ2-3; TRBD1 aligns across 9 bases. The CDR3 covers 15 residues. V shed 5 bases and J 6 bases; nucleotides not matched to a gene: 9. The germline gives CDR1 SGHVS, CDR2 FNYEAQ. The CDR3 coding sequence is TGTGCCAGCAGCGCTACAGGGGGCTATACTGATACGCAGTATTTT. Translated: CASSATGGYTDTQYF.

The CDR3 is CASSPGGGGPLYEQYF. CDR3 bases: TGTGCCAGCAGCCCCGGGGGCGGGGGTCCTCTCTACGAGCAGTACTTC. This rearrangement joins TRBV5-4 to TRBJ2-7, with D tentatively TRBD2 (7 bases). Trimming removed 4 bases at V and 3 bases at J, with 20 bases between. The CDR3 runs to 16 residues. CDR1 SGHNT and CDR2 YYREEE come from the germline V gene (reference sequence).

The V and J genes are TRBV28 and TRBJ1-2; 7 bases agree with TRBD1. With V trimmed by 8 bases and J by 5 bases, 14 bases remained unmatched. This CDR3 is 15 amino acids long. Germline V CDR1 and CDR2: MDHEN, SYDVKM. The CDR3 sequence: CASQTGTAGFYGYTF. The CDR3 bases are TGTGCCAGCCAAACGGGGACAGCCGGATTTTATGGCTACACCTTC.

This clone has just a few counts. The rearrangement uses TRBV7-9 and TRBJ1-1; TRBD1 is a possible D gene (5 bases). From germline, CDR1 is SEHNR and CDR2 FQNEAQ (reference sequence). Trimming left V 1 base short and J 4 bases short, with 16 bases between. There are 16 residues in the CDR3. CDR3 protein: CASSLVPSGRATEAFF. CDR3 bases: TGTGCCAGCAGCTTAGTCCCCTCAGGCAGGGCCACTGAAGCTTTCTTT.

The genes are TRBV28 and TRBJ1-1; a possible D gene is TRBD1 (6 bases). The CDR3 has 18 amino acids. In germline, CDR1 is MDHEN, CDR2 SYDVKM. The V end lost 2 bases, the J end lost 1 base, and 20 bases lay between the germline ends. The CDR3 nucleotides are TGTGCCAGCAGTTTAAATAGTTTACGAGGACAGAGGAACACTGAAGCTTTCTTT. Its translation: CASSLNSLRGQRNTEAFF.

This chain joins TRBV10-3 and TRBJ2-7; 8 bases fit TRBD1. Germline-derived CDR1 and CDR2 are ENHRY and SYGVKD. The CDR3 consists of 13 residues. V lost 4 bases to trimming and J lost 2 bases; unmatched junction nucleotides: 1. The CDR3 DNA follows: TGTGCCATCAGTGGGACAGGGCCCTACGAGCAGTACTTC. Its protein product is CAISGTGPYEQYF.

This sequence joins TRBV2 and TRBJ2-5; D perhaps matches TRBD1 (6 bases). Trimming took 4 bases from V and 0 from J, leaving 12 bases between them. The CDR3 spans 15 residues. The germline CDR1 and CDR2 sequences are SNHLY and FYNNEI. The CDR3 DNA follows: TGTGCCAGCAGTGGGCAGGGGAATTACCAAGAGACCCAGTACTTC. Its translation: CASSGQGNYQETQYF.

The chain is built from TRBV7-2 and TRBJ2-5, with TRBD1 identical over 12 bases. CDR1 and CDR2 (germline): SGHTA, FQGNSA. J gave up 0 bases and V 3 bases, and 2 bases lay outside the gene matches. There are 16 residues in the CDR3. This CDR3 reads CASSFRDRGHQETQYF. The CDR3 DNA reads TGTGCCAGCAGCTTCCGGGACAGGGGGCACCAAGAGACCCAGTACTTC.

The chain carries TRBV5-4 and TRBJ2-1; D could derive from TRBD1 or TRBD2 (6 bases each). Germline CDR1 is SGHNT and CDR2 is YYREEE (reference sequence). CDR3 size: 16 residues. Trimming removed 0 bases at V and 1 base at J, with 11 bases between. As DNA, the CDR3 is TGTGCCAGCAGCTTGGGGGGGGCGGGTTCCTACAATGAGCAGTTCTTC. The encoded protein is CASSLGGAGSYNEQFF.

The V and J genes are TRBV7-9 and TRBJ1-4; a possible D gene is TRBD1 (5 bases). V shed 1 base and J shed 3 bases, with 6 bases lying between them. The CDR3 contains 14 residues. CDR1 is SEHNR and CDR2 is FQNEAQ in the germline V gene (reference sequence). The CDR3 spells CASSLGGANEKLFF. The DNA of the CDR3 is TGTGCCAGCAGCTTAGGAGGGGCTAATGAAAAACTGTTTTTT. The entire variable domain, with the rest obtained from reference TRBV7-9 and TRBJ1-4, is as follows: DTGVSQNPRHKITKRGQNVTFRCDPISEHNRLYWYRQTLGQGPEFLTYFQNEAQLEKSRLLSDRFSAERPKGSFSTLEIQRTEQGDSAMYLCASSLGGANEKLFFGSGTQLSVL.

Points on this clone: This sample includes further DNA sequences coding for the same CDR3. The chain links TRBV7-9 to TRBJ1-1; TRBD1 aligns across 8 bases. This CDR3 comprises 13 residues. Unmatched junction bases numbered 0, after V lost 2 bases and J lost 4 bases. CDR1 and CDR2 from the germline V gene are SEHNR and FQNEAQ (reference sequence). CDR3 amino acids: CASSLTGGTEAFF. The CDR3 coding sequence is TGTGCCAGCAGCTTAACAGGGGGCACTGAAGCTTTCTTT.

This chain connects TRBV19 to TRBJ2-6, with unresolved D. Germline CDR1 is LNHDA and CDR2 is SQIVND (reference sequence). Trimming stripped 1 base from V and 0 bases from J, with 4 bases between. The CDR3 runs 15 residues. The chain's CDR3 is CASSIVDSGANVLTF. For the CDR3, the DNA is TGTGCCAGTAGTATAGTTGACTCTGGGGCCAACGTCCTGACTTTC.

V is TRBV19 and J is TRBJ2-5; a weak D match, TRBD1 (5 bases). Germline V lookup: CDR1 LNHDA, CDR2 SQIVND (reference sequence). CDR3 size: 16 residues. Trimming removed 2 bases at V and 7 bases at J, with 20 bases between. CDR3 sequence (DNA): TGTGCCAGTAGTATATCCGACAGTAGTCCGCAGGGGACCCAGTACTTC. Translating gives CASSISDSSPQGTQYF.

The chain has TRBV24-1 and TRBJ1-5; weak D call: TRBD1 (5 bases). The CDR3 is 14 residues long. CDR1 and CDR2 from the germline V gene are KGHDR and SFDVKD. Trimming stripped 7 bases from V and 3 bases from J, with 12 bases between. The CDR3: CATSRPGTNQPQHF. The CDR3 region has the DNA TGTGCCACCAGCCGACCCGGGACCAATCAGCCCCAGCATTTT.

V gene TRBV7-9 combines with J gene TRBJ1-2, with 7 bases identical to TRBD1. The CDR3 runs 14 residues. V lost 4 bases, J lost 5 bases, and 7 bases stayed unmatched. Germline CDR1 reads SEHNR; CDR2 reads FQNEAQ (reference sequence). CDR3 nucleotide sequence: TGTGCCAGCAGCTCCCAGGACAGGCCTTATGGCTACACCTTC. Translated, it gives CASSSQDRPYGYTF.